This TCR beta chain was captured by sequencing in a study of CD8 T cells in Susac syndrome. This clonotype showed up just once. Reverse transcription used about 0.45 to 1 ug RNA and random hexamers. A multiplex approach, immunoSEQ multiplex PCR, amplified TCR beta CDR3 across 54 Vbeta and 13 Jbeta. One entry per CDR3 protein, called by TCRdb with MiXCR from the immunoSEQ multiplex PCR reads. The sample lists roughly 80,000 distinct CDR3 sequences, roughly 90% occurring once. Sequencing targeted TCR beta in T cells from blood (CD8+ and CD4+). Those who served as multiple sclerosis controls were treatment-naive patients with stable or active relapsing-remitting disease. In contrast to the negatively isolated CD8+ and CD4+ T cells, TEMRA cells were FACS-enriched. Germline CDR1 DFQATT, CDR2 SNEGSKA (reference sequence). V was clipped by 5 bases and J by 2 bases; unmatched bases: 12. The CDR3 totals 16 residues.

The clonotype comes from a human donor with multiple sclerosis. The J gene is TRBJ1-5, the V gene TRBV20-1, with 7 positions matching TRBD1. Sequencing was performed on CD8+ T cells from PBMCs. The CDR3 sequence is CSALDRQGLGNQPQHF. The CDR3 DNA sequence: TGCAGTGCTCTGGATCGACAGGGCTTAGGCAATCAGCCCCAGCATTTT.